This record covers a single T cell receptor beta chain. TCRdb's copy holds only in-frame clones and misses some; the assay was immunoSEQ multiplex PCR. The profile covers 300,000 to 400,000 clones, with more than 85% appearing a single time and 3.9% taken by the ten largest. Cohort allocation depended upon clinical history that participants reported. The study recruited exposed participants who had met a COVID-19 case within 2 weeks before entry. The data stem from a study of blood T cell repertoires in COVID-19. Trimming took 8 bases from V and 7 from J, leaving 14 bases between them. The CDR3 length is 13 residues. Germline values: CDR1 LNHDA, CDR2 SQIVND (reference sequence).

This TCR came from a woman aged 25 to 39 who had been exposed to COVID-19. Material for sequencing was PBMCs or T cells enriched from blood (not recorded which). V and J are TRBV19 and TRBJ1-4; D ambiguous. The CDR3 bases are TGTGCCAGTTCCGGGTACGCGGGTGAAAAACTGTTTTTT. This codes for CASSGYAGEKLFF.